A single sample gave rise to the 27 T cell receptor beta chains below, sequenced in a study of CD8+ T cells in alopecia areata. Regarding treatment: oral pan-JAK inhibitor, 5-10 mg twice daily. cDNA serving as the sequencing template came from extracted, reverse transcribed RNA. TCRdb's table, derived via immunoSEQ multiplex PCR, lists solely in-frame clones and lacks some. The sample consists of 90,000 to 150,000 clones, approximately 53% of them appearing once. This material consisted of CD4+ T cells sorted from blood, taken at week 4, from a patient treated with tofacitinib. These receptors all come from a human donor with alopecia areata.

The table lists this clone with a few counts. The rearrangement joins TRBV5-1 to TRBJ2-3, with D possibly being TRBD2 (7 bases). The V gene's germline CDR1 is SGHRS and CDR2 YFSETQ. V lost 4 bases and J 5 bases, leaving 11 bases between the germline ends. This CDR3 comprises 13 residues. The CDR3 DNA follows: TGCGCCAGCAGCACGCGGGGGCAAGATACGCAGTATTTT. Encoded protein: CASSTRGQDTQYF.

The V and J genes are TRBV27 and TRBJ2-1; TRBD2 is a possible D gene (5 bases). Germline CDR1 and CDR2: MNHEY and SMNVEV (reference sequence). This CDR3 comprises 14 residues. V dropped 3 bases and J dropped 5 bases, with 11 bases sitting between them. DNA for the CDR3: TGTGCCAGCAGTTTGAGCCGAGCGGACAATGAGCAGTTCTTC. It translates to CASSLSRADNEQFF.

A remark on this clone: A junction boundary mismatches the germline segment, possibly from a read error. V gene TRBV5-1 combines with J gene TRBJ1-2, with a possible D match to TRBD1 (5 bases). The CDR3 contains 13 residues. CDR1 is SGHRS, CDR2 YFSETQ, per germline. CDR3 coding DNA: TGCGCCAGCAGCTTGGATGCCGGGACCGCACATCACTTC. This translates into CASSLDAGTAHHF.

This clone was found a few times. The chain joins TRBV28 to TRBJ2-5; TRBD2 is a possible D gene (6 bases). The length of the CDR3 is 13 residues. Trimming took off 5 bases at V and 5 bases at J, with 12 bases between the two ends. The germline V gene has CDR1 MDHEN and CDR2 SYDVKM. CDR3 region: CASSDPGRETQYF. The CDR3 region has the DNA TGTGCCAGCAGTGATCCAGGGAGGGAGACCCAGTACTTC.

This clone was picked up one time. The CDR3 sequence: CSAGTGGVWETQYF. The DNA for the CDR3 is TGCAGCGCTGGGACAGGGGGTGTATGGGAGACCCAGTACTTC. The genes are TRBV29-1 and TRBJ2-5; 11 nucleotides match TRBD1. CDR3 length equals 14 residues. With 7 bases clipped from V and 5 bases from J, the junction kept 9 bases outside the gene matches. Per the germline V gene, CDR1 is SQVTM and CDR2 is ANQGSEA.

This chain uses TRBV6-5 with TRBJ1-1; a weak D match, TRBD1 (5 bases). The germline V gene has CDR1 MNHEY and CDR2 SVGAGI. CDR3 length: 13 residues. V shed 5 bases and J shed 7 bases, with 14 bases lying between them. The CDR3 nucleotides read TGTGCCAGCAGTACCCGCGGGGCAGTTGAAGCTTTCTTT. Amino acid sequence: CASSTRGAVEAFF.

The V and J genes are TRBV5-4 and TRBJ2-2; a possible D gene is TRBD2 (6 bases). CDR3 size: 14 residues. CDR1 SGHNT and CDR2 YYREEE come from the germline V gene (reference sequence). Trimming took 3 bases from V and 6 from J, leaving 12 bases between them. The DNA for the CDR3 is TGTGCCAGCAGCTCTCAACCGGGGGCCGGGGAGCTGTTTTTT. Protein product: CASSSQPGAGELFF.

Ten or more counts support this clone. The CDR3 loop is CASSFRPGDEQFF. In DNA form, the CDR3 reads TGTGCCAGCAGTTTTCGGCCCGGCGATGAGCAGTTCTTC. V and J are TRBV7-2 and TRBJ2-1; D gene unclear. Germline CDR1 reads SGHTA; CDR2 reads FQGNSA. Trimming took off 6 bases at V and 8 bases at J, with 14 bases between the two ends. CDR3 size: 13 residues.

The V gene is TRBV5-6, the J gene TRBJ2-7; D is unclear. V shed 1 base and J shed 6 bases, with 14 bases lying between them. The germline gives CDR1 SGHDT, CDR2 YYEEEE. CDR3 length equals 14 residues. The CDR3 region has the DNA TGTGCCAGCAGCTTGTACATGCTTACGGGCGAGCAGTACTTC. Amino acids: CASSLYMLTGEQYF.

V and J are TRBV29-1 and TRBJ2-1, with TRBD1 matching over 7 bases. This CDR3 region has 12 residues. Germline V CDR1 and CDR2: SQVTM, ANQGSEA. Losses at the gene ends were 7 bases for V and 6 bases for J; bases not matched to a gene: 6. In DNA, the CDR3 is TGCAGCGGGGGGAAGGGGGCCAATGAGCAGTTCTTC. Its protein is CSGGKGANEQFF.

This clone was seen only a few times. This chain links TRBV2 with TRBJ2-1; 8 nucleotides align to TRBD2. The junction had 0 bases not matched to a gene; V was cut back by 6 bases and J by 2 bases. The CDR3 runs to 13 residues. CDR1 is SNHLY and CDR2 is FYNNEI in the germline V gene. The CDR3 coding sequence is TGTGCCAGCAGGGGACTAGCCTACAATGAGCAGTTCTTC. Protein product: CASRGLAYNEQFF.

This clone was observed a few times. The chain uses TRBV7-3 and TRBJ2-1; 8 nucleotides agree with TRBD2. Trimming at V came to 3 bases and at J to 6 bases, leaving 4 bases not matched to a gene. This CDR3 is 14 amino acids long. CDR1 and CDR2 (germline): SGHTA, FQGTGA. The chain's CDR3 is CASSLVGRGNEQFF. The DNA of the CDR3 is TGTGCCAGCAGCTTGGTCGGGAGGGGCAATGAGCAGTTCTTC.

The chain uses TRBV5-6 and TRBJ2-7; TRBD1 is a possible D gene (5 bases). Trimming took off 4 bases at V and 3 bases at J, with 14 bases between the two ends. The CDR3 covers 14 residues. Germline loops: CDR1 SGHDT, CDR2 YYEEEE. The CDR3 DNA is TGTGCCAGCAGCCTCTGGGGCTCCCGCTACGAGCAGTACTTC. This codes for CASSLWGSRYEQYF.

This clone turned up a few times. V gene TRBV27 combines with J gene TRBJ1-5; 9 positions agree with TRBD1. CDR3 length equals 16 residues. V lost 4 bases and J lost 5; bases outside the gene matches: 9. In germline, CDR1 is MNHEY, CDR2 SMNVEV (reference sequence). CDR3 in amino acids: CASSSLQGQGYQPQHF. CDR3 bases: TGTGCCAGCAGTTCGTTACAGGGACAGGGCTATCAGCCCCAGCATTTT.

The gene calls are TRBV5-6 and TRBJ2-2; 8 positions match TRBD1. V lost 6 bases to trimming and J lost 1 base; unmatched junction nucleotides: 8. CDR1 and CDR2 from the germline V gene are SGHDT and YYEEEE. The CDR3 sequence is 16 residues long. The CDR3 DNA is TGTGCCAGCACCATCCAGGGGGCGTTGAACACCGGGGAGCTGTTTTTT. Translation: CASTIQGALNTGELFF.

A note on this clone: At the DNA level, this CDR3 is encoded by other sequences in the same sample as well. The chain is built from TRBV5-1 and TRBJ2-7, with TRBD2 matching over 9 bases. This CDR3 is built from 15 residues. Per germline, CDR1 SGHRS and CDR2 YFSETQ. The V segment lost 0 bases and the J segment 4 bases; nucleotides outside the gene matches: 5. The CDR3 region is CASSLVASGTYEQYF. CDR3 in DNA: TGCGCCAGCAGCTTGGTGGCTAGCGGGACTTACGAGCAGTACTTC.

CDR3 amino acids: CASSSASGPSYEQYF. CDR3 DNA: TGTGCCAGCAGCTCGGCAAGCGGGCCGTCCTACGAGCAGTACTTC. The chain links TRBV7-9 to TRBJ2-7; D is perhaps TRBD2 (6 bases). The V gene lost 4 bases and the J gene lost 1 base, with 14 bases spanning the gap. The CDR3 spans 15 residues. Germline V gives CDR1 SEHNR, CDR2 FQNEAQ (reference sequence).

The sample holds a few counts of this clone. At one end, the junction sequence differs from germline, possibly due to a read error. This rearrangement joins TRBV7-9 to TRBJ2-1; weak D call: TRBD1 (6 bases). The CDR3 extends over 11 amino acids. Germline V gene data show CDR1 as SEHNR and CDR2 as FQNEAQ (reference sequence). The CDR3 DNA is TGTGCCAGCAGCTTAGAGACAGGTCGGGTCTTC. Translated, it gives CASSLETGRVF.

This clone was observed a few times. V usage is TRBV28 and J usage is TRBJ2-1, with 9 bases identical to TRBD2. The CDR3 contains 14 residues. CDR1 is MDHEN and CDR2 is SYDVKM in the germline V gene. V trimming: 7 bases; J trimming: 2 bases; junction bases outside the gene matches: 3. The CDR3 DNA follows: TGTGCCAGCATCACTAGCGGGCCCTACAATGAGCAGTTCTTC. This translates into CASITSGPYNEQFF.

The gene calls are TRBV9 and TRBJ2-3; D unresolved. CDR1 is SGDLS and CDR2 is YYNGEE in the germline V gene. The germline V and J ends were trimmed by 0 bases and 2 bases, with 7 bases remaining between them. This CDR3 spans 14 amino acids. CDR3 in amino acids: CASSVGSLTDTQYF. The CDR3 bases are TGTGCCAGCAGCGTAGGATCGCTCACAGATACGCAGTATTTT.

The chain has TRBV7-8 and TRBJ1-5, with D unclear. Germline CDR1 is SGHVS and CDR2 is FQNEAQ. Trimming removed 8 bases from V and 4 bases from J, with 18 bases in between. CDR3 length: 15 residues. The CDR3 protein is CASALSSGRNQPQHF. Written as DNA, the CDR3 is TGTGCCAGCGCGTTATCATCCGGGCGTAATCAGCCCCAGCATTTT.

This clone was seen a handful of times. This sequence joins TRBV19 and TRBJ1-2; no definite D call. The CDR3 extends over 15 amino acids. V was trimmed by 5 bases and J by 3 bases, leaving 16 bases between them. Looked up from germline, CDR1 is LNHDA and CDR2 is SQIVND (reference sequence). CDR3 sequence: CASSASYRDYYGYTF. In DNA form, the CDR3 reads TGTGCCAGTAGTGCCTCTTACCGGGATTACTATGGCTACACCTTC.

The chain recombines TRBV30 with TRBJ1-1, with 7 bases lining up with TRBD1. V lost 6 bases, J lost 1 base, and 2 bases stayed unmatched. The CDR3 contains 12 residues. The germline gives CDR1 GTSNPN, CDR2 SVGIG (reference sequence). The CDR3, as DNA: TGTGCCTGCGGGACAGCGAACACTGAAGCTTTCTTT. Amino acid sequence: CACGTANTEAFF.

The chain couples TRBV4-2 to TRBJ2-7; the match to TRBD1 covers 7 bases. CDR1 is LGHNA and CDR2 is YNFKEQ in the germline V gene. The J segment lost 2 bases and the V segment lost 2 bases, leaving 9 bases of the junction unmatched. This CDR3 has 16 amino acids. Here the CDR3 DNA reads TGTGCCAGCAGCCAATCAGGACAGGACGGGACCTACGAGCAGTACTTC. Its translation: CASSQSGQDGTYEQYF.

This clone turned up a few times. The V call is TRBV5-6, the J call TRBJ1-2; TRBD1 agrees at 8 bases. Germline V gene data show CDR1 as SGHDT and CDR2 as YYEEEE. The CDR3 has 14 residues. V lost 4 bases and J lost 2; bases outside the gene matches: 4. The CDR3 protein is CASSEQGVNYGYTF. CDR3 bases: TGTGCCAGCAGCGAACAGGGGGTGAACTATGGCTACACCTTC.

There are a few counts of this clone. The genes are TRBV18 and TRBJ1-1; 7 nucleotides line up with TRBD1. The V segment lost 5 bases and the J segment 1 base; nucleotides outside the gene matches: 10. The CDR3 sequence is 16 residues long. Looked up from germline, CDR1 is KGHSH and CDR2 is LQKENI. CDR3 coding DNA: TGTGCCAGCTCAACGACAGGGATCGTAACGAACACTGAAGCTTTCTTT. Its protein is CASSTTGIVTNTEAFF.

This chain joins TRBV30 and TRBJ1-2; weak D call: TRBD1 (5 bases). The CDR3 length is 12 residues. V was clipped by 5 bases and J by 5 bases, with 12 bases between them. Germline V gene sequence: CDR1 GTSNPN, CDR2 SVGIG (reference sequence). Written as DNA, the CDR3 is TGTGCCTGGGTCGGGACCGCGTATGGCTACACCTTC. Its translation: CAWVGTAYGYTF.